This T cell receptor (beta chain) was found in a study of shared clonotypes between healthy human individuals (dated by TCRdb to between 2020 and 2021). Regarding the research as a whole: Three men and a couple of women, aged 18 to 49 years, made up the cohort. For each donor, three plates each were used for CD4 naive and CD4 memory, two plates were used for CD8 naive, and one plate was used for CD8 memory. To estimate repertoire size and how much clonotypes are shared between individuals, the study performed deep sequencing of blood TCR repertoires from five healthy adults. Libraries were prepared and TCR repertoires were sequenced by different laboratories using diverse techniques, in order to increase sequencing depth and limit assay-specific biases. Each donor's leukapheresis produced roughly between about 0.8 and 10 billion PBMCs.

CDR1 and CDR2 are drawn from the germline V gene: MNHEY, SVGAGI. V is cut back by 9 bases and J by 0 bases, with 6 bases in the junction unmatched. The CDR3 spans 15 residues, from the cysteine through the phenylalanine. The entry retains the CDR3 DNA only, 45 bases that are in frame from base 1. TCR CDR3 regions were amplified from genomic DNA by multiplex PCR using the deep immunoSEQ assay. Extracted genomic DNA from each cell subset was spread evenly across all wells of several immunoSEQ 96-well plates, with each plate serving as a replicate. For sorted subsets, 150 to 200 ng genomic DNA, equal to 30,000 to 35,000 T cell genomes, was loaded into each replicate PCR. Purified libraries were measured with a Qubit 3.0 fluorometer, size-checked on a Bioanalyzer 2100, and measured again with the KAPA Library Quantification kit. Every immunoSEQ 96-well plate was sequenced on a dedicated single-read 150-cycle Illumina NextSeq 550 flow cell. In the source study's methods: Because only junctional sequences without quality scores were contained in the immunoSEQ output, filtering matching that applied to full-length reads could not be performed. Sequences were annotated with PyIR, a Python wrapper for IgBLAST v1.9, using IMGT germline references to assign V/J genes and CDR3. Reads were removed for weak V/J assignments (E-value above 1e-6), missing CDR3, stop codons, out-of-frame junctions, or ambiguous translated residues. V3J clonotypes were defined by identical inferred V gene, J gene, and CDR3 amino acid sequence. To compute the percentage overlap between repertoires, the number of shared unique clonotypes was divided by the size of the smaller repertoire. RTK rarefaction, the Chao1 estimator, and Recon v2.1 estimates of unobserved clonotypes were used to assess repertoire richness. Generation probabilities for all TCRbeta clonotypes obtained by the gDNA method from a handful of donors were computed using OLGA. TCRdb re-hosts the immuneACCESS table, in-frame sequences only. Its copies lack some clones; in the studies checked, an unresolved V gene accounts for under half of them, and the cause for the rest is not known. V, J and clone size are taken as reported in that table, and D and trimming were inferred from the DNA itself. The sample has about 2,200,000 clones on record, just over 90% of them singletons. Of the sample, 1.5% to 2% falls within the top ten clones.

CD8 naive samples consisted of CD45RO-negative cells that were positively selected for CCR7, yielding a CD45RA+CCR7+ population without TemRA cells. The donors were healthy, HIV-negative adults who had no recently reported acute infections or vaccinations. Every donor was a Caucasian adult residing in Nashville, Tennessee, USA. Blood was collected by leukapheresis, and PBMCs were isolated by Ficoll-Histopaque density gradient centrifugation and then cryopreserved in liquid nitrogen vapor phase. Purity and quantity of every magnetically sorted T cell population were checked by analytical flow cytometry. Each sorted fraction had its genomic DNA isolated and then quantified by UV absorbance on a Nanodrop 2000c. The paper's findings and limits, for the study overall: Compared with non-shared clonotypes, clonotypes shared by all four sorted-subset donors had higher generation probabilities. Because the study included a small number of donors, the genetic and exposure-history diversity represented was limited. Based on pairwise subsampling, the degree of clonotype sharing among donors was expected to be affected by sequencing depth. Only blood was sampled, and tissue TCR repertoires likely differ from those in blood. Estimated clonotype richness was generally larger for naive than for memory subsets. Rarefaction of sorted-subset datasets indicated incomplete sequencing despite the large sequencing depth. When a handful of donors were compared, the shared fraction of clonotypes was around 4.6% for naive CD4, less than 4% for naive CD8, 2% to 2.5% for memory CD4, and around 0.4% for memory CD8.

About this clone: Its antigen has not been determined. Base qualities are not at hand, and no much larger clone is one base apart.

The chain joins TRBV6-5 to TRBJ2-4; 9 bases in the middle match TRBD2. Sequenced material: naive CD8+ T cells from PBMCs. The intended sense of this specimen's cell subset or site label: CD45RA+CCR7+. The sequence was obtained from a man aged 18 to 29 in good health. Some clones in this sample may be carry-over from other donors' samples. The DNA is as follows: TGTGCCAGTAGCGGGAGCCTTCTAGCCAAAAACATTCAGTACTTC. The resulting protein is CASSGSLLAKNIQYF.